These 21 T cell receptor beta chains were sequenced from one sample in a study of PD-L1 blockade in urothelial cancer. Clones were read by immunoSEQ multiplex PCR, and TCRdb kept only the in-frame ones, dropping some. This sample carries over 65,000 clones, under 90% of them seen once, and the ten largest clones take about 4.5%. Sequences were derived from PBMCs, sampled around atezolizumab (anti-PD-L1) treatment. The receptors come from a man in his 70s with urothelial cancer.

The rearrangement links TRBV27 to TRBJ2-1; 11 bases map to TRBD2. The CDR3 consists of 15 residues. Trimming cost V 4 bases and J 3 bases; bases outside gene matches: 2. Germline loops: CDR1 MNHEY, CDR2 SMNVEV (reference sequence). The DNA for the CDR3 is TGTGCCAGCAGTTCAACTAGCGGGAGCTACAATGAGCAGTTCTTC. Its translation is CASSSTSGSYNEQFF.

The CDR3: CATSQGAEQYF. In DNA, the CDR3 is TGTGCCACCTCTCAGGGGGCGGAGCAGTACTTC. This sequence joins TRBV6-6 and TRBJ2-7; 8 bases agree with TRBD1. CDR3 length: 11 residues. V lost 10 bases, J lost 7 bases, and 6 bases stayed unmatched. Germline values: CDR1 MNHNY, CDR2 SVGAGI (reference sequence).

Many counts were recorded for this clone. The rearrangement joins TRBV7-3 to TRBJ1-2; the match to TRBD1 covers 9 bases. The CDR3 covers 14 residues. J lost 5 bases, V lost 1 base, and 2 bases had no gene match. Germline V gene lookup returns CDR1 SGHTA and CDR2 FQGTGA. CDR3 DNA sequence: TGTGCCAGCAGCTTAATCGGGACAGGGTATGGCTACACCTTC. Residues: CASSLIGTGYGYTF.

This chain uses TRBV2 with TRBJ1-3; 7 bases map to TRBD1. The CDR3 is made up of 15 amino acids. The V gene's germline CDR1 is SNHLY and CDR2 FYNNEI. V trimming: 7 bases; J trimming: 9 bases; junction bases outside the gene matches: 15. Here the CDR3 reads CASTQEQGTPGTIYF. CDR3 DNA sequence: TGTGCCAGCACCCAAGAACAGGGGACTCCAGGCACCATATATTTT. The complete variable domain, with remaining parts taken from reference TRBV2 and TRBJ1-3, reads EPEVTQTPSHQVTQMGQEVILRCVPISNHLYFYWYRQILGQKVEFLVSFYNNEISEKSEIFDDQFSVERPDGSNFTLKIRSTKLEDSAMYFCASTQEQGTPGTIYFGEGSWLTVV.

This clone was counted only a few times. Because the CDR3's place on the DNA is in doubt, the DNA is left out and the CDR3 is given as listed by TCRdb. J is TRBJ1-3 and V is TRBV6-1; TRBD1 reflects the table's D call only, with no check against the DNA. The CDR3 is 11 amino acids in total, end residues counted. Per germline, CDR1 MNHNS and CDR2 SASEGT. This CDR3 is CASSDWAGGSF.

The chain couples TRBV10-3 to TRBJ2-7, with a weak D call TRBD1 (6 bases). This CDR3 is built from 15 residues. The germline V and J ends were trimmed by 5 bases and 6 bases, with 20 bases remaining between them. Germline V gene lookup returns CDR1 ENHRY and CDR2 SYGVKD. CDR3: CAISPSTGTIGEQYF. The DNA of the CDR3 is TGTGCCATCAGTCCCTCGACCGGGACAATCGGCGAGCAGTACTTC.

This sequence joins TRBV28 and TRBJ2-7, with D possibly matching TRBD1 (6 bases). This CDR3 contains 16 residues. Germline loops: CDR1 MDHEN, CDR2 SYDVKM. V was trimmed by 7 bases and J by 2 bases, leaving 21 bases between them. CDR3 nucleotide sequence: TGTGCCAGCAACAAACTTACCGACAGGACCGCCTACGAGCAGTACTTC. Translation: CASNKLTDRTAYEQYF.

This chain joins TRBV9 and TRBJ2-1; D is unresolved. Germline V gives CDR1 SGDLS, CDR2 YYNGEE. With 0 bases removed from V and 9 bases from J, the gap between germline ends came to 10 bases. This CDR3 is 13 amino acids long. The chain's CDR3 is CASSVVAGSEQFF. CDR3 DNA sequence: TGTGCCAGCAGCGTAGTGGCCGGGTCTGAGCAGTTCTTC.

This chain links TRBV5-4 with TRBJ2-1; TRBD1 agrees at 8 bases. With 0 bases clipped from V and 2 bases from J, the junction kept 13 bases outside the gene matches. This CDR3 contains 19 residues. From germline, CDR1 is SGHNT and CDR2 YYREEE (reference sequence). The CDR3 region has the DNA TGTGCCAGCAGCTTGGCCAAGTCCCAGGGGGCTAGCCCCTACAATGAGCAGTTCTTC. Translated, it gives CASSLAKSQGASPYNEQFF.

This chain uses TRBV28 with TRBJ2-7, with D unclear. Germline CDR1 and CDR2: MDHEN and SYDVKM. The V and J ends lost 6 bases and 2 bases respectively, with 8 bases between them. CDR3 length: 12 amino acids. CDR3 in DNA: TGTGCCAGCAGACCAGGTCCCTACGAGCAGTACTTC. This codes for CASRPGPYEQYF. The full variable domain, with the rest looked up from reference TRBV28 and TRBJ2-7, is DVKVTQSSRYLVKRTGEKVFLECVQDMDHENMFWYRQDPGLGLRLIYFSYDVKMKEKGDIPEGYSVSREKKERFSLILESASTNQTSMYLCASRPGPYEQYFGPGTRLTVT.

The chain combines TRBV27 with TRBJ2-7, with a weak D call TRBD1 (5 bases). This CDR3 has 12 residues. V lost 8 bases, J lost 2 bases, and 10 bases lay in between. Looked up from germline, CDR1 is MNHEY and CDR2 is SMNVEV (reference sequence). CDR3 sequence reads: CASRKGPYEQYF. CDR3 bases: TGTGCCAGCCGCAAGGGGCCCTACGAGCAGTACTTC.

The CDR3 DNA follows: TGTGCCAGCAGCCTGGGGGCTAGCGGTTACAATGAGCAGTTCTTC. It translates to CASSLGASGYNEQFF. The rearrangement joins TRBV7-8 to TRBJ2-1; a weak D match, TRBD2 (7 bases). Trimming shortened V by 5 bases and J by 4 bases, and 15 bases separated the two germline ends. This CDR3 comprises 15 residues. The V gene's germline CDR1 is SGHVS and CDR2 FQNEAQ.

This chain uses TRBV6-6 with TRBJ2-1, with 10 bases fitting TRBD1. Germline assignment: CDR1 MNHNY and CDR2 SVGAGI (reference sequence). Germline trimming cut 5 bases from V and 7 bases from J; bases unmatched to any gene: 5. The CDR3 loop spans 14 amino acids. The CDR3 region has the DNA TGTGCCAGCAGTCTTTGGACAGGGGGTAATGAGCAGTTCTTC. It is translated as CASSLWTGGNEQFF.

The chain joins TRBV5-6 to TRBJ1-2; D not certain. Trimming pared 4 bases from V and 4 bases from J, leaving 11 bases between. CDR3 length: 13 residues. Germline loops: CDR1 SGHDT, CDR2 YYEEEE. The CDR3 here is CASSQRAPYGYTF. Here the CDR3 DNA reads TGTGCCAGCAGCCAGCGGGCCCCCTATGGCTACACCTTC.

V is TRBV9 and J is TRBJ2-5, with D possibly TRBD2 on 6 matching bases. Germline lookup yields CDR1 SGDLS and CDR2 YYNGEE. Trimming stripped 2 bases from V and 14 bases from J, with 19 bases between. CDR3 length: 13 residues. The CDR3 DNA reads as TGTGCCAGCAGCGTCGAACCTCAGGGCGGACTATACTTC. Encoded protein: CASSVEPQGGLYF.

The CDR3 reads CASRETSGLGNEQFF. CDR3 in DNA: TGTGCCAGCAGGGAAACTAGCGGGTTGGGCAATGAGCAGTTCTTC. The chain recombines TRBV28 with TRBJ2-1; TRBD2 matches at 9 bases. V dropped 6 bases and J dropped 6; count of bases not matched to a gene: 9. This CDR3 has 15 residues. Germline-derived CDR1 and CDR2 are MDHEN and SYDVKM.

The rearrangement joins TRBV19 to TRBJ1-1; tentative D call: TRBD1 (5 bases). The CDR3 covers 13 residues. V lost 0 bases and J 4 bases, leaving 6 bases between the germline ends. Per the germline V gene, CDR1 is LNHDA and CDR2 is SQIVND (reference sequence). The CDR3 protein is CASSIDGGTEAFF. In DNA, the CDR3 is TGTGCCAGTAGTATAGACGGGGGCACTGAAGCTTTCTTT.

The CDR3 spells CASSPAQGGLAEQYF. DNA of the CDR3: TGCGCCAGCAGCCCAGCTCAGGGGGGATTGGCCGAGCAGTACTTC. The gene calls are TRBV5-1 and TRBJ2-7; maybe TRBD1 (7 bases). CDR3 length equals 15 residues. Looked up from germline, CDR1 is SGHRS and CDR2 is YFSETQ. V was shortened by 4 bases and J by 6 bases, with 20 bases between the two germline ends.

The CDR3 sequence is CASSLVQRSSYEQYF. The CDR3 DNA sequence: TGCGCCAGCAGCTTGGTCCAGCGGAGCTCCTACGAGCAGTACTTC. V and J are TRBV5-1 and TRBJ2-7; possibly TRBD2 for D (5 bases). Germline-derived CDR1 and CDR2 are SGHRS and YFSETQ. CDR3 size: 15 residues. The V end lost 0 bases, the J end lost 0 bases, and 10 bases lay between the germline ends. Complete variable domain (other parts from reference TRBV5-1 and TRBJ2-7): KAGVTQTPRYLIKTRGQQVTLSCSPISGHRSVSWYQQTPGQGLQFLFEYFSETQRNKGNFPGRFSGRQFSNSRSEMNVSTLELGDSALYLCASSLVQRSSYEQYFGPGTRLTVT.

Written as DNA, the CDR3 is TGTGCCAGCAGCGTATCGAGCGGTGGCTCCTACAATGAGCAGTTCTTC. Protein product: CASSVSSGGSYNEQFF. The V and J genes are TRBV9 and TRBJ2-1, with TRBD2 as a possible D gene (5 bases). Trimming stripped 1 base from V and 0 bases from J, with 11 bases between. The CDR3 has 16 residues. Germline lookup yields CDR1 SGDLS and CDR2 YYNGEE.

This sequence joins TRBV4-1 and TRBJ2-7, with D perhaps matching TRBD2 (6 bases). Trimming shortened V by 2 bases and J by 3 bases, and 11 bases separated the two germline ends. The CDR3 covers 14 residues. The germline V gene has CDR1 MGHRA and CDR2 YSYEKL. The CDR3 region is CASSQPGLHYEQYF. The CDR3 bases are TGCGCCAGCAGCCAACCGGGACTCCACTACGAGCAGTACTTC.